The 32 T cell receptor beta chains given below trace back to one sample, sequenced in a study of blood T cell repertoires in COVID-19. Data came from immunoSEQ multiplex PCR; TCRdb stores just in-frame clones and leaves some out. Of fewer than 300,000 clones in the sample, about 80% were seen once. Sequencing was performed on peripheral blood. The receptor set was obtained from a human donor in a cohort sampled during active COVID-19.

The chain links TRBV6-4 to TRBJ2-3; 10 nucleotides align to TRBD2. Germline assignment: CDR1 MRHNA and CDR2 SNTAGT. There are 18 residues in the CDR3. Losses at the gene ends were 6 bases for V and 5 bases for J; bases not matched to a gene: 17. The CDR3 is CASSPTRWRAGGQDTQYF. The CDR3 coding sequence is TGTGCCAGCAGCCCCACCCGTTGGCGAGCGGGGGGGCAAGATACGCAGTATTTT.

This clone was observed a handful of times. J is TRBJ1-3 and V is TRBV5-6, with 10 nucleotides matching TRBD1. Trimming removed 4 bases from V and 3 bases from J; junction bases left unmatched: 10. Germline V gene lookup returns CDR1 SGHDT and CDR2 YYEEEE. The CDR3 spans 17 residues. CDR3 sequence (DNA): TGTGCCAGCAGCACAGGGGACAGGGGATCTATTGGAAACACCATATATTTT. This translates into CASSTGDRGSIGNTIYF.

The rearrangement links TRBV9 to TRBJ2-3; TRBD1 aligns across 8 bases. Trimming at V came to 4 bases and at J to 4 bases, leaving 5 bases not matched to a gene. This CDR3 has 14 amino acids. The V gene's germline CDR1 is SGDLS and CDR2 YYNGEE. The CDR3, as DNA: TGTGCCAGCAGCACCGCGACAGGGGCAGATACGCAGTATTTT. Residues: CASSTATGADTQYF.

The chain joins TRBV28 to TRBJ1-4; weak D call: TRBD1 (5 bases). CDR1 is MDHEN and CDR2 is SYDVKM in the germline V gene. Deletions cut 7 bases from V and 8 bases from J, with 20 bases between. The CDR3 is 15 amino acids. CDR3 residues: CASIPAGFKKEKLFF. CDR3 sequence (DNA): TGTGCCAGCATTCCTGCAGGGTTCAAGAAGGAAAAACTGTTTTTT.

The chain employs TRBV11-2 and TRBJ2-3; D might be TRBD1 (6 bases). CDR3 length: 18 amino acids. Germline V gives CDR1 SGHAT, CDR2 FQNNGV. Trimming took off 4 bases at V and 0 bases at J, with 20 bases between the two ends. The CDR3 is CASSSKMADSFSTDTQYF. The CDR3 DNA sequence: TGTGCCAGCAGCTCGAAAATGGCGGACAGCTTTAGCACAGATACGCAGTATTTT.

The rearrangement links TRBV29-1 to TRBJ2-5, with 14 bases that match TRBD2. The trim removed 7 bases at V and 4 bases at J, leaving 5 bases unmatched. CDR1 SQVTM and CDR2 ANQGSEA come from the germline V gene. The CDR3 is 14 amino acids. This chain's CDR3 is CSGGLAGDRETQYF. The CDR3 nucleotides read TGCAGCGGGGGACTAGCGGGAGATAGAGAGACCCAGTACTTC.

This clone showed up just a few times. The J gene is TRBJ2-2, the V gene TRBV23-1; 7 positions match TRBD2. TRBV23-1 is placed among ORFs of uncertain function. There are 18 residues in the CDR3. The V segment lost 8 bases and the J segment 4 bases; nucleotides outside the gene matches: 19. In nucleotides, the CDR3 is TGCGCCAGCGCAGCGCCCCGGGATAGCGGGTTATTCACCGGGGAGCTGTTTTTT. Its translation is CASAAPRDSGLFTGELFF.

The chain recombines TRBV9 with TRBJ1-3; TRBD1 matches 9 bases. V was clipped by 3 bases and J by 0 bases; unmatched bases: 7. CDR1 and CDR2 from the germline V gene are SGDLS and YYNGEE. The CDR3 extends over 17 amino acids. CDR3 region: CASSARGQGISGNTIYF. CDR3 bases: TGTGCCAGCAGCGCGCGAGGACAGGGGATCTCTGGAAACACCATATATTTT.

In the case of this clone: This sample includes further DNA sequences coding for the same CDR3. V and J are TRBV12-3 or TRBV12-4 and TRBJ1-1, with D possibly matching TRBD1 (6 bases). The CDR3 length is 13 residues. Trimming shortened V by 6 bases and J by 1 base, and 9 bases separated the two germline ends. CDR3 sequence reads: CASSLGQNTEAFF. CDR3 bases: TGTGCCAGCAGCCTGGGACAGAACACTGAAGCTTTCTTT.

This clone was recorded a few times. The gene calls are TRBV11-2 and TRBJ1-2, with D perhaps matching TRBD1 (6 bases). CDR1 and CDR2 from the germline V gene are SGHAT and FQNNGV. Trimming cost V 5 bases and J 7 bases, with 11 bases left between them. The CDR3 covers 12 residues. For the CDR3, the DNA is TGTGCCAGCAGCCCTATCAGGGGTGGCTACACCTTC. It codes for CASSPIRGGYTF.

The chain couples TRBV7-3 to TRBJ2-1; TRBD2 agrees at 13 bases. Trimming removed 0 bases from V and 3 bases from J; junction bases left unmatched: 8. Per the germline V gene, CDR1 is SGHTA and CDR2 is FQGTGA. This CDR3 region has 19 residues. Written as DNA, the CDR3 is TGTGCCAGCAGCTTAACCACAAGGACTAGCGGGAGAGGCTACAATGAGCAGTTCTTC. Protein: CASSLTTRTSGRGYNEQFF. Full variable domain (missing parts from reference TRBV7-3 and TRBJ2-1): GAGVSQTPSNKVTEKGKYVELRCDPISGHTALYWYRQSLGQGPEFLIYFQGTGAADDSGLPNDRFFAVRPEGSVSTLKIQRTERGDSAVYLCASSLTTRTSGRGYNEQFFGPGTRLTVL.

V and J are TRBV7-3 and TRBJ2-6; tentatively, D is TRBD2 (6 bases). The ends were cut back, 6 bases at V and 2 bases at J, with 11 bases in the middle. Germline V CDR1 and CDR2: SGHTA, FQGTGA. This CDR3 has 15 amino acids. The CDR3 bases are TGTGCCAGCAGTTTAGGAGGGCCTGGGGCCAACGTCCTGACTTTC. Translation gives CASSLGGPGANVLTF.

The chain couples TRBV29-1 to TRBJ2-1; 9 bases align to TRBD1. This CDR3 region has 14 residues. Per the germline V gene, CDR1 is SQVTM and CDR2 is ANQGSEA. Trimming cost V 5 bases and J 4 bases; bases outside gene matches: 6. The CDR3 here is CSVRGTGPYNEQFF. For the CDR3, the DNA is TGCAGCGTTAGGGGGACAGGGCCTTACAATGAGCAGTTCTTC.

The genes are TRBV27 and TRBJ2-3; 7 positions agree with TRBD2. The CDR3 has 14 residues. Germline-derived CDR1 and CDR2 are MNHEY and SMNVEV (reference sequence). The ends lost 2 bases at V and 5 bases at J; junction bases unmatched: 4. The CDR3 nucleotides are TGTGCCAGCAGTTTAGGCGGGGGAGGAGATACGCAGTATTTT. The encoded protein is CASSLGGGGDTQYF.

This chain connects TRBV5-6 to TRBJ1-5; 8 bases fit TRBD1. V lost 3 bases to trimming and J lost 5 bases; unmatched junction nucleotides: 7. Germline V CDR1 and CDR2: SGHDT, YYEEEE. This CDR3 is built from 15 residues. The chain's CDR3 is CASSSGQGGDQPQHF. The CDR3, as DNA: TGTGCCAGCAGCTCCGGACAGGGAGGGGATCAGCCCCAGCATTTT.

This rearrangement joins TRBV20-1 to TRBJ2-5; D possibly corresponds to TRBD2 (5 bases). Germline-derived CDR1 and CDR2 are DFQATT and SNEGSKA (reference sequence). V was cut by 3 bases and J by 1 base, with 12 bases left in between. The length of the CDR3 is 14 residues. The chain's CDR3 is CSASSGWIQETQYF. CDR3 nucleotides: TGCAGTGCTAGTTCGGGATGGATCCAAGAGACCCAGTACTTC.

About this clone: One end of the junction does not line up with germline, which may come from a read error. The V and J genes are TRBV7-7 and TRBJ2-1; 16 nucleotides line up with TRBD2. CDR1 SSHAT and CDR2 FNYEAQ come from the germline V gene (reference sequence). This CDR3 contains 15 residues. CDR3 DNA: TGTGCTAGCAGCTTGGGACTAGCGGGAGGGAATGAGCAGTTCTTC. Its protein product is CASSLGLAGGNEQFF.

The chain has TRBV9 and TRBJ2-1, with D unclear. V gave up 4 bases and J gave up 3 bases, with 14 bases separating them. Germline V CDR1 and CDR2: SGDLS, YYNGEE. CDR3 length: 15 residues. The CDR3 nucleotides read TGTGCCAGCAGCACAGAAGTCGGCCTCTACAATGAGCAGTTCTTC. Its translation is CASSTEVGLYNEQFF.

This rearrangement joins TRBV3-1 (or the pseudogene TRBV3-2) to TRBJ2-5; 11 nucleotides align to TRBD2. The CDR3 length is 16 residues. The V gene's germline CDR1 is LGHDT and CDR2 YNNKEL (reference sequence). V was pared by 5 bases and J by 3 bases, with 8 bases of the junction left unmatched. Written as DNA, the CDR3 is TGTGCCAGCAGCAACCGCGAACTAGCGGGGGAAGAGACCCAGTACTTC. Translating gives CASSNRELAGEETQYF.

The rearrangement uses TRBV28 and TRBJ1-4; the D gene is possibly TRBD1 (5 bases). This CDR3 has 12 amino acids. Trimming took off 5 bases at V and 7 bases at J, with 8 bases between the two ends. From germline, CDR1 is MDHEN and CDR2 SYDVKM. CDR3 in amino acids: CASSITGEKLFF. CDR3 bases: TGTGCCAGCAGTATAACAGGTGAAAAACTGTTTTTT.

V gene TRBV15 combines with J gene TRBJ2-1; 7 bases agree with TRBD2. V was clipped by 2 bases and J by 7 bases; unmatched bases: 8. Germline CDR1 and CDR2: LNHNV and YYDKDF (reference sequence). CDR3 length equals 15 residues. This chain's CDR3 is CATSRSGLVVNEQFF. For the CDR3, the DNA is TGTGCCACCAGCAGATCAGGACTAGTAGTGAATGAGCAGTTCTTC. Based on the CDR3 plus reference TRBV15 and TRBJ2-1, the full variable domain is DAMVIQNPRYQVTQFGKPVTLSCSQTLNHNVMYWYQQKSSQAPKLLFHYYDKDFNNEADTPDNFQSRRPNTSFCFLDIRSPGLGDTAMYLCATSRSGLVVNEQFFGPGTRLTVL.

The V gene is TRBV5-1, the J gene TRBJ2-5; a possible D gene is TRBD1 (6 bases). V was cut by 1 base and J by 2 bases, with 6 bases left in between. Germline V gene lookup returns CDR1 SGHRS and CDR2 YFSETQ. CDR3 size: 13 residues. The CDR3 sequence: CASSLQGQETQYF. CDR3 in DNA: TGCGCCAGCAGCTTGCAGGGGCAAGAGACCCAGTACTTC.

The rearrangement uses TRBV7-2 and TRBJ2-7; TRBD1 is a possible D gene (6 bases). The germline V and J ends were trimmed by 3 bases and 0 bases, with 15 bases remaining between them. The V gene's germline CDR1 is SGHTA and CDR2 FQGNSA. The CDR3 extends over 16 amino acids. CDR3 DNA sequence: TGTGCCAGCAGCTTGTCAAGGACAGAGAGCTCCTACGAGCAGTACTTC. It is translated as CASSLSRTESSYEQYF.

This sequence joins TRBV14 and TRBJ2-7, with D maybe TRBD2 (6 bases). V lost 0 bases and J lost 2, with 14 bases in between. The germline CDR1 and CDR2 sequences are SGHDN and FVKESK. This CDR3 region has 16 residues. The CDR3 DNA reads as TGTGCCAGCAGCCAAGATGAAGGGCGGGGCACCTACGAGCAGTACTTC. This sequence encodes CASSQDEGRGTYEQYF.

This clone has just a few counts. V gene TRBV19 combines with J gene TRBJ1-3, with 9 bases matching TRBD1. With V trimmed by 3 bases and J by 4 bases, 4 bases remained unmatched. The CDR3 extends over 15 amino acids. Germline V gene lookup returns CDR1 LNHDA and CDR2 SQIVND (reference sequence). The CDR3 here is CASSMRTGAGNTIYF. CDR3 nucleotide sequence: TGTGCCAGTAGTATGAGGACAGGGGCCGGAAACACCATATATTTT.

The chain has TRBV19 and TRBJ1-2; TRBD1 matches 9 bases. V lost 7 bases and J lost 3; bases outside the gene matches: 18. This CDR3 is 18 amino acids long. CDR1 is LNHDA, CDR2 SQIVND, per germline (reference sequence). The CDR3 DNA is TGTGCCAGTACCCAATATGGAAGACAGGGGGGAACCTACTATGGCTACACCTTC. Its protein is CASTQYGRQGGTYYGYTF.

The V and J genes are TRBV27 and TRBJ2-7; TRBD1 agrees at 7 bases. CDR3 length equals 15 residues. Germline V gene sequence: CDR1 MNHEY, CDR2 SMNVEV (reference sequence). V shed 3 bases and J 2 bases; nucleotides not matched to a gene: 7. The CDR3 is CASSLTGTATYEQYF. The CDR3 coding sequence is TGTGCCAGCAGTTTGACCGGGACAGCTACCTACGAGCAGTACTTC.

This rearrangement joins TRBV11-2 to TRBJ2-1; TRBD2 aligns across 7 bases. The junction had 5 bases not matched to a gene; V was cut back by 3 bases and J by 9 bases. This CDR3 region has 13 residues. Per the germline V gene, CDR1 is SGHAT and CDR2 is FQNNGV. CDR3 nucleotide sequence: TGTGCCAGCAGCTTTACTAGCGTCGGTGAGCAGTTCTTC. Its translation is CASSFTSVGEQFF.

This chain links TRBV5-1 with TRBJ2-1, with 7 bases matching TRBD2. Per germline, CDR1 SGHRS and CDR2 YFSETQ. The V and J ends lost 0 bases and 14 bases, in that order; junction bases with no gene match: 5. CDR3 length: 12 amino acids. For the CDR3, the DNA is TGCGCCAGCAGCTTGGCGGGGGGAGTGGAGTTCTTC. Protein sequence: CASSLAGGVEFF.

The chain couples TRBV7-2 to TRBJ2-2; no firm D call. Trimming pared 5 bases from V and 7 bases from J, leaving 11 bases between. The germline V gene has CDR1 SGHTA and CDR2 FQGNSA. CDR3 length: 13 residues. CDR3 sequence: CASSPDSFGELFF. The DNA for the CDR3 is TGTGCCAGCAGCCCAGACTCCTTCGGGGAGCTGTTTTTT.

There are a few counts of this clone. The J gene is TRBJ1-2, the V gene TRBV6-5; D is ambiguous. V shed 6 bases and J shed 8 bases, with 16 bases lying between them. Germline V gene data show CDR1 as MNHEY and CDR2 as SVGAGI. This CDR3 spans 13 amino acids. Here the CDR3 DNA reads TGTGCCAGCAGCAACGGGATTCAGAAAGGCTACACCTTC. This translates into CASSNGIQKGYTF.

The chain joins TRBV4-3 to TRBJ2-1, with TRBD1 identical over 10 bases. The germline V gene has CDR1 LGHNA and CDR2 YSLEER. This CDR3 region has 15 residues. V dropped 1 base and J dropped 7; count of bases not matched to a gene: 4. The CDR3 DNA is TGCGCCAGCAGCCAAGTGGGACAGGGGCTGAATGAGCAGTTCTTC. This codes for CASSQVGQGLNEQFF.